This record looks at one T cell receptor (beta chain) sequence and its context. This sample stems from a study of blood T cell repertoires in COVID-19. The overall study: Acute and convalescent COVID-19 samples came from the United States, Italy and Spain. In each case, the material was cDNA or gDNA derived from T cells, B-cell-depleted T cells, or PBMCs.

The CDR3 spans 14 residues. V dropped 6 bases and J dropped 6 bases, with 15 bases sitting between them. Germline values: CDR1 SNHLY, CDR2 FYNNEI. In the original processing: Amplified reference gene primers provided the basis for estimating nucleated cell counts. The method was immunoSEQ multiplex PCR; TCRdb's version includes in-frame clones alone and lacks a portion of them. That table gives V, J and clone size, and the DNA gave D and trimming. Among 190,000 or so clones, 78% were seen once, and the ten largest hold roughly 2.8%. This sequence originates from a woman older than 75 with active or convalescent COVID-19. The sample taken for sequencing was peripheral blood. The chain employs TRBV2 and TRBJ1-5; no reliable D call. Here the CDR3 reads CASSVGGGSQPQHF. The CDR3 DNA reads as TGTGCCAGCAGCGTAGGAGGAGGGAGTCAGCCCCAGCATTTT.